These T cell receptor beta chains were read from a single sample in a study of monozygotic twins with inflammatory bowel disease. TCRdb re-called the 5' RACE reads and catalogs CDR3 proteins one per entry, DNA excluded. The sample holds approximately 110,000 distinct CDR3 sequences. Sequencing was performed on blood. Every receptor here comes from a human donor with ulcerative colitis or Crohn's disease, or a healthy co-twin of an affected twin (not recorded which). The CDR3 runs from the conserved cysteine through the conserved F or W. Fields, in order: clone size, J gene, V gene, CDR3 protein. Where a row states a size, it is once, few, many or the class of an expanded clone; other rows omit it.

clone_size: .; j_call: TRBJ2-2; v_call: TRBV9; cdr3_aa: CASSTRQGATPGELIF
clone_size: .; j_call: TRBJ2-1; v_call: TRBV5-1; cdr3_aa: CASSLEEGNLGKQFF
clone_size: .; j_call: TRBJ2-7; v_call: TRBV5-1; cdr3_aa: CASTTDSPSYEQYF
clone_size: .; j_call: TRBJ1-2; v_call: TRBV28; cdr3_aa: CASSLKRNYGYTF
clone_size: .; j_call: TRBJ2-7; v_call: TRBV4-1; cdr3_aa: CASSQEEGRNEQYF
clone_size: .; j_call: TRBJ2-2; v_call: TRBV28; cdr3_aa: CASRTTAPNTGELFF
clone_size: .; j_call: TRBJ1-2; v_call: TRBV21-1; cdr3_aa: CASSKGATAAFYGYTF
clone_size: .; j_call: TRBJ2-5; v_call: TRBV12-2; cdr3_aa: CASRLGQQETQYF
clone_size: .; j_call: TRBJ1-1; v_call: TRBV20-1; cdr3_aa: CSARGGGGVNTEAFF
clone_size: .; j_call: TRBJ2-3; v_call: TRBV19; cdr3_aa: CASSTTGRRDTQYF
clone_size: .; j_call: TRBJ2-1; v_call: TRBV12-3/TRBV12-4; cdr3_aa: CASNLPGQIIKRFAYNEQFF
clone_size: .; j_call: TRBJ2-1; v_call: TRBV25-1; cdr3_aa: CASSEWASNHEQFF
clone_size: .; j_call: TRBJ2-2; v_call: TRBV7-6; cdr3_aa: CASSFAGQAYTGELFF
clone_size: .; j_call: TRBJ2-5; v_call: TRBV4-2; cdr3_aa: CASSQDSGLAGGLEETQYF
clone_size: .; j_call: TRBJ1-5; v_call: TRBV6-1; cdr3_aa: CASNLQGLRNQPQHF
clone_size: .; j_call: TRBJ1-3; v_call: TRBV4-3; cdr3_aa: CASSQDPSSGNTIYF
clone_size: .; j_call: TRBJ2-3; v_call: TRBV7-2; cdr3_aa: CASSPRSEDTQYF
clone_size: .; j_call: TRBJ2-3; v_call: TRBV27; cdr3_aa: CASRDLTDTQYF
clone_size: .; j_call: TRBJ2-1; v_call: TRBV20-1; cdr3_aa: CSVRVTGTYNEQFF
clone_size: .; j_call: TRBJ2-7; v_call: TRBV6-5; cdr3_aa: CASSYSYRAGDEQYF
clone_size: .; j_call: TRBJ2-5; v_call: TRBV6-5; cdr3_aa: CASSYLAGDGETQYF
clone_size: .; j_call: TRBJ2-7; v_call: TRBV7-9; cdr3_aa: CASSQVNRGPNEQYF
clone_size: .; j_call: TRBJ1-1; v_call: TRBV5-1; cdr3_aa: CASSLVQGAREAFF
clone_size: .; j_call: TRBJ1-6; v_call: TRBV7-8; cdr3_aa: CASSLDSQGGSPLHF
clone_size: .; j_call: TRBJ2-5; v_call: TRBV7-8; cdr3_aa: CASSLALGSQETQYF
clone_size: .; j_call: TRBJ2-1; v_call: TRBV20-1; cdr3_aa: CSATGLNNEQFF
clone_size: .; j_call: TRBJ1-2; v_call: TRBV5-1; cdr3_aa: CASSLEQGGYTF
clone_size: .; j_call: TRBJ1-1; v_call: TRBV5-1; cdr3_aa: CASRSGTGGNTEAFF
clone_size: .; j_call: TRBJ1-1; v_call: TRBV5-1; cdr3_aa: CASSLEQGTEAFF
clone_size: .; j_call: TRBJ2-4; v_call: TRBV12-3/TRBV12-4; cdr3_aa: CASTSDFGRAKNMQYF
clone_size: .; j_call: TRBJ1-3; v_call: TRBV19; cdr3_aa: CASTLMRATGVRTEHTIYF
clone_size: .; j_call: TRBJ2-1; v_call: TRBV5-1; cdr3_aa: CASSLQGVEQFF
clone_size: .; j_call: TRBJ2-2; v_call: TRBV3-1; cdr3_aa: CASSHWTSGLPNTGELFF
clone_size: .; j_call: TRBJ1-1; v_call: TRBV12-3/TRBV12-4; cdr3_aa: CASSSSTGHDAEAFF
clone_size: .; j_call: TRBJ2-5; v_call: TRBV21-1; cdr3_aa: CASSLPNDRRGETQYF
clone_size: .; j_call: TRBJ2-3; v_call: TRBV20-1; cdr3_aa: CSAADPSTDTQYF
clone_size: .; j_call: TRBJ1-2; v_call: TRBV24-1; cdr3_aa: CATSDRAGTDYGYTF
clone_size: .; j_call: TRBJ2-7; v_call: TRBV4-1; cdr3_aa: CASSQSLTGAYEQYF
clone_size: .; j_call: TRBJ1-2; v_call: TRBV12-3/TRBV12-4; cdr3_aa: CASSLAVNYGYTF
clone_size: .; j_call: TRBJ2-7; v_call: TRBV28; cdr3_aa: CASSLDLYEQYF
clone_size: .; j_call: TRBJ1-2; v_call: TRBV5-4; cdr3_aa: CASSFGENYGYTF
clone_size: .; j_call: TRBJ2-6; v_call: TRBV5-1; cdr3_aa: CASSPPGANVLTF
clone_size: medium-sized; j_call: TRBJ2-2; v_call: TRBV20-1; cdr3_aa: CSVPAGINTGELFF
clone_size: .; j_call: TRBJ1-2; v_call: TRBV12-3/TRBV12-4; cdr3_aa: CASSNWDRELGYTF
clone_size: .; j_call: TRBJ2-3; v_call: TRBV20-1; cdr3_aa: CSARDLPSGTSTDTQYF
clone_size: .; j_call: TRBJ1-5; v_call: TRBV15; cdr3_aa: CATAANWFQPQHF
clone_size: .; j_call: TRBJ2-2; v_call: TRBV5-1; cdr3_aa: CASTPPGGANTGELFF
clone_size: .; j_call: TRBJ1-6; v_call: TRBV6-1; cdr3_aa: CASSEATGTPLHF
clone_size: .; j_call: TRBJ2-7; v_call: TRBV5-5; cdr3_aa: CASSELSGGYEQYF
clone_size: .; j_call: TRBJ2-3; v_call: TRBV20-1; cdr3_aa: CSARWTGNTDTQYF
clone_size: .; j_call: TRBJ1-1; v_call: TRBV5-1; cdr3_aa: CASSLGRTGSGEAFF
clone_size: .; j_call: TRBJ2-7; v_call: TRBV7-3; cdr3_aa: CASSLSSGNTYEQYF